The 10 T cell receptor beta chains listed next were all sequenced from one sample in a study of post-analysis software for immune sequencing data. The authors incorporated unique molecular identifiers into the TCR beta cDNA libraries. TCRdb analysed the PCR reads with MiXCR anew, one entry per CDR3 protein. The sample contains some 890,000 distinct CDR3 sequences, 53% of which appear only once. These receptors lack a known antigen. Overall study results and limits: Patients showed TRBV5-6, TRBV5-1 and TRBV20-1 among a few TRBV segments more frequent than in controls.

Material: blood. The source of these receptors is a girl aged 10 to 17 with multiple sclerosis.

J is TRBJ2-1 and V is TRBV7-2, with 7 nucleotides matching TRBD2. The J call is doubtful: the DNA matches TRBJ2-7 better. The CDR3 loop spans 16 amino acids. The V gene's germline CDR1 is SGHTA and CDR2 FQGNSA. Here the CDR3 reads CASSLDGGSSYNEQYF. The CDR3 region has the DNA TGTGCCAGCAGCTTAGACGGCGGGAGCTCCTACAATGAGCAGTACTTC.

Turning to this clonotype: The junction shows a germline mismatch at one end, possibly a read error. The rearrangement links TRBV7-9 to TRBJ2-5; D may be TRBD1 or TRBD2 (6 bases each). This CDR3 region has 18 residues. Germline V gene sequence: CDR1 SEHNR, CDR2 FQNEAQ (reference sequence). The CDR3 sequence: CAGSLPHRAGGQQETQYF. The CDR3 DNA is TGTGCCGGCAGCTTACCCCATCGGGCCGGGGGCCAACAAGAGACCCAGTACTTC.

The chain recombines TRBV20-1 with TRBJ1-2; D is possibly TRBD1 (5 bases). The CDR3 runs 13 residues. V lost 6 bases and J lost 0, with 11 bases in between. Germline-derived CDR1 and CDR2 are DFQATT and SNEGSKA (reference sequence). CDR3 loop: CSAGVGANYGYTF. The DNA for the CDR3 is TGCAGTGCAGGGGTCGGCGCTAACTATGGCTACACCTTC.

This clonotype was seen a few times. This sequence joins TRBV2 and TRBJ2-1; no clear D gene. Germline V gives CDR1 SNHLY, CDR2 FYNNEI. The CDR3 totals 16 residues. Between the trimmed V and J ends, which lost 0 bases and 0 bases, there was a span of 9 bases. The CDR3 DNA reads TGTGCCAGCAGTGAAGCTATGGTGGGCTCCTACAATGAGCAGTTCTTC. Translating it yields CASSEAMVGSYNEQFF.

The chain uses TRBV28 and TRBJ1-4, with D unresolved. Germline assignment: CDR1 MDHEN and CDR2 SYDVKM. The CDR3 has 16 amino acids. V was cut by 8 bases and J by 3 bases, with 19 bases left in between. The CDR3 loop reads CASRYLGRASNEKLFF. The CDR3 DNA reads TGTGCCAGCCGTTACCTGGGGAGGGCCTCTAATGAAAAACTGTTTTTT.

The chain links TRBV29-1 to TRBJ2-1; the D gene is possibly TRBD1 (6 bases). Germline CDR1 is SQVTM and CDR2 is ANQGSEA. Trimming removed 3 bases at V and 2 bases at J, with 20 bases between. CDR3 size: 17 residues. The CDR3 reads CSVEGNRDSRAYNEQFF. The CDR3 region has the DNA TGCAGCGTTGAGGGGAACAGGGATAGTAGAGCCTACAATGAGCAGTTCTTC.

The gene calls are TRBV29-1 and TRBJ1-5; 7 bases align to TRBD1. V shed 6 bases and J 3 bases; nucleotides not matched to a gene: 2. The CDR3 has 12 amino acids. Germline values: CDR1 SQVTM, CDR2 ANQGSEA. The CDR3 nucleotides read TGCAGCGTAACAGGGGACAATCAGCCCCAGCATTTT. It yields the protein CSVTGDNQPQHF.

The chain joins TRBV10-3 to TRBJ1-1, with D hard to call. The CDR3 is made up of 16 amino acids. Between the trimmed V and J ends, which lost 2 bases and 1 base, there was a span of 14 bases. Germline V gene sequence: CDR1 ENHRY, CDR2 SYGVKD. Written as DNA, the CDR3 is TGTGCCATCAGTGAGGGAAGAGGCACTGGGAACACTGAAGCTTTCTTT. It encodes CAISEGRGTGNTEAFF.

The rearrangement links TRBV24-1 to TRBJ2-7; D may be TRBD2 (7 bases). CDR1 is KGHDR and CDR2 is SFDVKD in the germline V gene. The CDR3 runs 16 residues. V was clipped by 3 bases and J by 7 bases, with 21 bases between them. The CDR3 protein is CATSDTSGGQLREQYF. CDR3 in DNA: TGTGCCACCAGTGATACATCCGGGGGGCAATTAAGGGAGCAGTACTTC.

The chain joins TRBV7-3 to TRBJ2-7; tentatively, D is TRBD1 (6 bases). The CDR3 sequence is 12 residues long. Germline lookup yields CDR1 SGHTA and CDR2 FQGTGA. The V and J ends lost 4 bases and 6 bases respectively, with 10 bases between them. CDR3 sequence: CASSSEGGEQYF. CDR3 in DNA: TGTGCCAGCAGCTCGGAAGGGGGCGAGCAGTACTTC.